The clone carrying this T cell receptor (beta chain) was counted only a few times. Antigen specificity is unknown. This entry comes from a study of beta chain features in type 1 diabetes. Background on the study: Over all samples combined, more than 90,000,000 sorted cells were examined.

Germline assignment: CDR1 SQVTM and CDR2 ANQGSEA. The CDR3 consists of 15 residues. Trimming took 5 bases from V and 0 from J; bases not matched to a gene: 7. Each of the CD4+ naive, central memory, regulatory and stem cell-like memory populations was sorted via CD45RO/CCR7/CD25/CD127/CD95/CD27. Regarding the study as a whole: HLA influence on TCRB rearrangement stayed unresolved here.

Since all of the isolated RNA was reverse transcribed, expressed TCRB transcripts were what got sequenced. Repertoires were generated with immunoSEQ multiplex PCR, while TCRdb's copy carries only in-frame clones and drops some. The table includes 150,000 to 180,000 clones, 11% detected once. The rearrangement joins TRBV29-1 to TRBJ2-4; 7 bases fit TRBD2. Sequencing was carried out using central memory CD4+ T cells from blood. The receptor was isolated from a man aged 18 to 30 in good health. In nucleotides, the CDR3 is TGCAGCGTTATCGGGACTACTTTAGCCAAAAACATTCAGTACTTC. It is translated as CSVIGTTLAKNIQYF. The variable domain in full, completed from reference TRBV29-1 and TRBJ2-4, reads SAVISQKPSRDICQRGTSLTIQCQVDSQVTMMFWYRQQPGQSLTLIATANQGSEATYESGFVIDKFPISRPNLTFSTLTVSNMSPEDSSIYLCSVIGTTLAKNIQYFGAGTRLSVL.